The present TCR beta chain was sequenced within a study of Graves' ophthalmopathy and Graves' hyperthyroidism. Those donors who had ophthalmopathy presented with moderate-to-severe activity, a CAS of ≥3, a NOSPECS of ≥4 and a duration under 3 months. Findings and caveats of the study: The model predicted progression of ophthalmopathy with a sensitivity of more than 60%, and its specificity was about 76%. Ophthalmopathy and stable hyperthyroidism were discriminated by a 13-signature model, with about 91% sensitivity and approximately 77% specificity.

This clonotype has ten or more counts. The antigen remains undetermined. The authors amplified TCR beta CDR3 regions from RNA transcripts. Amplification began with first-round RT-PCR using HTBI primers, then second-round multiplex PCR was performed. Each CDR3 protein gets one entry after TCRdb re-called the multiplex PCR reads with MiXCR. The sample carries roughly 400,000 distinct CDR3 sequences, around 20% recorded once. Germline V lookup: CDR1 DFQATT, CDR2 SNEGSKA (reference sequence). The CDR3 loop spans 16 amino acids. The trim removed 5 bases at V and 2 bases at J, leaving 8 bases unmatched. This clonotype was sampled from a woman aged 18-29 years with Graves' ophthalmopathy. The rearrangement links TRBV20-1 to TRBJ1-6, with 8 bases that match TRBD1. The specimen sequenced was peripheral blood. The CDR3 nucleotides read TGCAGTGCTGTGGACAGGGTGAGAACCTATAATTCACCCCTCCACTTT. Protein sequence: CSAVDRVRTYNSPLHF.